Shown below are 22 T cell receptor beta chains from a single sample sequenced in a study of T cells after yellow fever vaccination (dated by TCRdb to about 2019). To prepare the library, 5' RACE was applied. Sequencing relied on an Illumina HiSeq 2500. TCRdb handled the public reads itself, with Q25 trimming in fastp and clone calling in MiXCR, and kept productive beta chains. All rows with the same CDR3 protein become a single entry with the most common DNA and genes. This sample holds roughly 250,000 distinct CDR3 sequences; approximately 12% were observed only once. Approximately 0.49% of the sample rests with the top ten. The treatment or condition label, as the study defines it: live attenuated yellow fever vaccine strain. The sample consisted of CD4+ T cells sorted from PBMCs, taken 45 days after the yellow fever booster vaccination. The receptors here all came from a young man who received the YFV17D yellow fever vaccine.

In this sample, this clonotype turned up a few times. A single base separates this from a much larger clone, so it may be a read error. V gene TRBV6-2 or TRBV6-3 combines with J gene TRBJ2-3, with D maybe TRBD2 (5 bases). Trimming took off 6 bases at V and 2 bases at J, with 6 bases between the two ends. The CDR3 contains 12 residues. CDR1 and CDR2 (germline): MNHEY, SVGEGT. The CDR3 sequence: CASSGITDTQYF. CDR3 in DNA: TGTGCCAGCAGCGGGATCACAGATACGCAGTATTTT.

There are a few counts of this clonotype. The chain joins TRBV27 to TRBJ1-5; maybe TRBD1 (6 bases). CDR1 MNHEY and CDR2 SMNVEV come from the germline V gene (reference sequence). The CDR3 has 14 residues. V lost 2 bases, J lost 6 bases, and 11 bases lay in between. The CDR3 sequence is CASSLRGGTQPQHF. CDR3 nucleotides: TGTGCCAGCAGTTTAAGAGGGGGTACTCAGCCCCAGCATTTT.

There are a few counts of this clonotype. This chain connects TRBV5-1 to TRBJ2-2; D gene uncertain. In germline, CDR1 is SGHRS, CDR2 YFSETQ. The CDR3 consists of 13 residues. V was clipped by 5 bases and J by 1 base, with 6 bases between them. The CDR3 region is CASSNGNTGELFF. CDR3 nucleotide sequence: TGCGCCAGCAGTAACGGGAACACCGGGGAGCTGTTTTTT.

The rearrangement uses TRBV4-2 and TRBJ2-1; D might be TRBD2 (6 bases). The CDR3 contains 16 residues. V gave up 0 bases and J gave up 2 bases, with 11 bases separating them. Germline loops: CDR1 LGHNA, CDR2 YNFKEQ. The CDR3 reads CASSQDSGGTYNEQFF. DNA of the CDR3: TGTGCCAGCAGCCAAGATAGCGGCGGGACCTACAATGAGCAGTTCTTC.

This chain joins TRBV4-3 and TRBJ1-1; unclear D gene. Trimming removed 0 bases at V and 5 bases at J, with 10 bases between. CDR1 is LGHNA and CDR2 is YSLEER in the germline V gene. The CDR3 is made up of 14 amino acids. CDR3: CASSQDSSGTEAFF. The CDR3 bases are TGCGCCAGCAGCCAAGATTCGTCGGGGACTGAAGCTTTCTTT.

Concerning this clonotype: A much more abundant neighbour one base away suggests this may be a read error. The V gene is TRBV7-2, the J gene TRBJ2-5; TRBD1 matches 11 bases. Germline V CDR1 and CDR2: SGHTA, FQGNSA. J lost 4 bases, V lost 3 bases, and 4 bases had no gene match. This CDR3 has 15 amino acids. The CDR3 is CASSLRTGGVETQYF. CDR3 bases: TGTGCCAGCAGCTTGAGGACAGGGGGCGTAGAGACCCAGTACTTC. Together with reference TRBV7-2 and TRBJ2-5, the CDR3 gives the full variable domain: GAGVSQSPSNKVTEKGKDVELRCDPISGHTALYWYRQSLGQGLEFLIYFQGNSAPDKSGLPSDRFSAERTGGSVSTLTIQRTQQEDSAVYLCASSLRTGGVETQYFGPGTRLLVL.

This chain joins TRBV10-3 and TRBJ2-2; no firm D call. This CDR3 contains 12 residues. Germline loops: CDR1 ENHRY, CDR2 SYGVKD. With 3 bases removed from V and 3 bases from J, the gap between germline ends came to 2 bases. CDR3 region: CAISDYTGELFF. The CDR3 DNA is TGTGCCATCAGTGATTACACCGGGGAGCTGTTTTTT.

This clonotype was counted only a few times. The chain links TRBV5-1 to TRBJ1-6; TRBD1 aligns across 9 bases. V shed 0 bases, J shed 7 bases, and the junction held 11 bases outside the gene matches. The CDR3 is 18 residues long. Germline lookup yields CDR1 SGHRS and CDR2 YFSETQ. This chain's CDR3 is CASSLDGTGKMGNSPLHF. The CDR3, as DNA: TGCGCCAGCAGCTTGGACGGGACAGGGAAAATGGGGAATTCACCCCTCCACTTT.

The J gene is TRBJ2-7, the V gene TRBV6-5; 8 nucleotides agree with TRBD1. The CDR3 extends over 17 amino acids. The germline V gene encodes CDR1 MNHEY and CDR2 SVGAGI. V shed 0 bases, J shed 4 bases, and the junction held 11 bases outside the gene matches. CDR3 protein: CASSYSNRNRGSYEQYF. The CDR3 coding sequence is TGTGCCAGCAGTTACTCGAACCGGAACAGGGGGTCATACGAGCAGTACTTC.

This clonotype was recorded at least ten times. J is TRBJ2-3 and V is TRBV12-3 or TRBV12-4; D not resolved. The CDR3 contains 13 residues. V was clipped by 3 bases and J by 3 bases, with 7 bases between them. The CDR3 reads CASSFAKTDTQYF. The CDR3 nucleotides read TGTGCCAGCAGTTTCGCGAAAACAGATACGCAGTATTTT.

This chain uses TRBV20-1 with TRBJ2-2, with D perhaps TRBD1 (5 bases). The CDR3 runs to 15 residues. The V end was cut by 3 bases, the J end by 4 bases, with 15 bases between. CDR1 and CDR2 from the germline V gene are DFQATT and SNEGSKA (reference sequence). Here the CDR3 reads CSASGRQSSTGELFF. The CDR3, as DNA: TGCAGTGCTAGCGGGCGACAGAGTAGCACCGGGGAGCTGTTTTTT.

This clonotype appeared a few times. The chain has TRBV20-1 and TRBJ2-7, with 10 bases identical to TRBD2. Germline V CDR1 and CDR2: DFQATT, SNEGSKA (reference sequence). V dropped 3 bases and J dropped 4; count of bases not matched to a gene: 6. The CDR3 totals 14 residues. CDR3 protein: CSASRAGGLYEQYF. In nucleotides, the CDR3 is TGCAGTGCTAGTCGAGCGGGAGGGTTGTACGAGCAGTACTTC.

The chain recombines TRBV19 with TRBJ2-1; 12 bases match TRBD1. The CDR3 has 16 amino acids. Trimming cost V 6 bases and J 9 bases; bases outside gene matches: 12. From germline, CDR1 is LNHDA and CDR2 SQIVND (reference sequence). The CDR3, as DNA: TGTGCCAGTAGACCTACCGGGACAGGGGGCGCGGGTGAGCAGTTCTTC. Translation: CASRPTGTGGAGEQFF.

The chain carries TRBV27 and TRBJ1-1; 10 positions agree with TRBD1. This CDR3 has 17 amino acids. Per the germline V gene, CDR1 is MNHEY and CDR2 is SMNVEV (reference sequence). With V trimmed by 5 bases and J by 2 bases, 11 bases remained unmatched. The chain's CDR3 is CASSPWTGGGKNTEAFF. In nucleotides, the CDR3 is TGTGCCAGCAGTCCCTGGACAGGGGGAGGTAAAAACACTGAAGCTTTCTTT.

The chain couples TRBV5-6 to TRBJ2-2; 11 bases agree with TRBD2. Losses at the gene ends were 2 bases for V and 1 base for J; bases not matched to a gene: 4. The CDR3 has 17 residues. The V gene's germline CDR1 is SGHDT and CDR2 YYEEEE. CDR3 in amino acids: CASSLPGLAENTGELFF. CDR3 nucleotides: TGTGCCAGCAGCTTACCGGGACTAGCGGAGAACACCGGGGAGCTGTTTTTT. Combining the CDR3 with reference TRBV5-6 and TRBJ2-2 gives the whole variable domain DAGVTQSPTHLIKTRGQQVTLRCSPKSGHDTVSWYQQALGQGPQFIFQYYEEEERQRGNFPDRFSGHQFPNYSSELNVNALLLGDSALYLCASSLPGLAENTGELFFGEGSRLTVL.

This clonotype was seen only a few times. The rearrangement uses TRBV5-1 and TRBJ2-2; D assignment may be TRBD1 or TRBD2 (5 bases each). Germline V gene lookup returns CDR1 SGHRS and CDR2 YFSETQ. Trimming took off 3 bases at V and 5 bases at J, with 14 bases between the two ends. The CDR3 length is 15 residues. CDR3: CASSWDVLGTGELFF. Written as DNA, the CDR3 is TGCGCCAGCAGCTGGGACGTTCTAGGTACCGGGGAGCTGTTTTTT.

The rearrangement links TRBV27 to TRBJ1-1; D uncertain. The V and J ends lost 6 bases and 0 bases respectively, with 17 bases between them. CDR1 and CDR2 (germline): MNHEY, SMNVEV (reference sequence). The CDR3 has 16 residues. For the CDR3, the DNA is TGTGCCAGCAGCAAACAAAGAGACACTATGAACACTGAAGCTTTCTTT. Amino acids: CASSKQRDTMNTEAFF.

The sample holds a few counts of this clonotype. The chain links TRBV7-2 to TRBJ1-4, with D possibly being TRBD1 (5 bases). Per the germline V gene, CDR1 is SGHTA and CDR2 is FQGNSA. CDR3 size: 17 residues. V lost 5 bases and J 4 bases, leaving 20 bases between the germline ends. The CDR3 region is CASSLFGAGLINEKLFF. The CDR3 bases are TGTGCCAGCAGCCTGTTTGGGGCTGGACTGATTAATGAAAAACTGTTTTTT.

V and J are TRBV7-2 and TRBJ2-7, with no clear D. With 5 bases removed from V and 4 bases from J, the gap between germline ends came to 9 bases. The CDR3 has 12 amino acids. CDR1 and CDR2 (germline): SGHTA, FQGNSA. CDR3 bases: TGTGCCAGCAGCCCCGTGTGGTACGAGCAGTACTTC. It yields the protein CASSPVWYEQYF.

This clonotype has more than one count but fewer than ten. This CDR3 is CASSSFRGRWFGYGYTF. The CDR3 coding sequence is TGTGCCAGCAGCTCATTCAGGGGGCGGTGGTTTGGCTATGGCTACACCTTC. This chain links TRBV12-3 or TRBV12-4 with TRBJ1-2; 8 positions agree with TRBD1. After removal of 6 bases from V and 4 bases from J, the junction contained 16 bases not matched to a gene. The CDR3 is 17 residues long.

This chain connects TRBV10-2 to TRBJ2-7, with 14 positions matching TRBD2. Germline V gene lookup returns CDR1 WSHSY and CDR2 SAAADI. The CDR3 is 15 amino acids. Trimming took 6 bases from V and 4 from J; bases not matched to a gene: 5. CDR3 nucleotides: TGCGCCAGCAGCGAGACTAGCGGGAGGGCATACGAGCAGTACTTC. Residues: CASSETSGRAYEQYF.

The V call is TRBV5-5, the J call TRBJ2-1; D remains unclear. The CDR3 extends over 15 amino acids. Trimming removed 0 bases at V and 4 bases at J, with 11 bases between. Germline V gene data show CDR1 as SGHKS and CDR2 as YYEKEE (reference sequence). The CDR3 sequence is CASSLVVNLYNEQFF. The CDR3 DNA reads as TGTGCCAGCAGCTTGGTTGTGAATTTATACAATGAGCAGTTCTTC.